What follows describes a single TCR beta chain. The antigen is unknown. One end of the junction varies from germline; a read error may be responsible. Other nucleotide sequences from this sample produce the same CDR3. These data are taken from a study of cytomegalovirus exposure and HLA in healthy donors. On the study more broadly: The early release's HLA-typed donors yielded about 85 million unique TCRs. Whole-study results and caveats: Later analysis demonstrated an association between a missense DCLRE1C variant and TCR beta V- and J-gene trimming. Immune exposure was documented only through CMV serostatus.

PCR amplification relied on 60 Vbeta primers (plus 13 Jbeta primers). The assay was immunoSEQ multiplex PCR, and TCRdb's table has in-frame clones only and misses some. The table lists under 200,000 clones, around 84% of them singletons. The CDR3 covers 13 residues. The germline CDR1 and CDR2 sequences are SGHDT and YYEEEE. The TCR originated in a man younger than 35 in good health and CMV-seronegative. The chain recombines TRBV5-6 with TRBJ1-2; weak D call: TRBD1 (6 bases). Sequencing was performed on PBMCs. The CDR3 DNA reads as TGCGCCAGCAGCAGGACAGAAGTCTATGGCTACACCTTC. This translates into CASSRTEVYGYTF.